This record covers a single T cell receptor (beta chain). This specimen comes from a study of T cell changes during pregnancy in multiple sclerosis. The data were produced by immunoSEQ multiplex PCR, yet TCRdb's version contains in-frame clones alone and is incomplete. Of around 50,000 clones detected, around 93% appear once; the ten largest clones hold around 3.7%. Germline V gene lookup returns CDR1 SGDLS and CDR2 YYNGEE. This CDR3 comprises 13 residues. After removal of 8 bases from V and 4 bases from J, the junction contained 5 bases not matched to a gene. The receptor comes from a female donor with multiple sclerosis, enrolled in a pregnancy study. The sample here was CD8+ T cells from peripheral blood mononuclear cells, taken in the second trimester of pregnancy. V and J are TRBV9 and TRBJ1-4, with 7 nucleotides matching TRBD1. The CDR3 here is CASSRDSNEKLFF. CDR3 DNA sequence: TGTGCCAGTTCCCGGGACAGTAATGAAAAACTGTTTTTT.